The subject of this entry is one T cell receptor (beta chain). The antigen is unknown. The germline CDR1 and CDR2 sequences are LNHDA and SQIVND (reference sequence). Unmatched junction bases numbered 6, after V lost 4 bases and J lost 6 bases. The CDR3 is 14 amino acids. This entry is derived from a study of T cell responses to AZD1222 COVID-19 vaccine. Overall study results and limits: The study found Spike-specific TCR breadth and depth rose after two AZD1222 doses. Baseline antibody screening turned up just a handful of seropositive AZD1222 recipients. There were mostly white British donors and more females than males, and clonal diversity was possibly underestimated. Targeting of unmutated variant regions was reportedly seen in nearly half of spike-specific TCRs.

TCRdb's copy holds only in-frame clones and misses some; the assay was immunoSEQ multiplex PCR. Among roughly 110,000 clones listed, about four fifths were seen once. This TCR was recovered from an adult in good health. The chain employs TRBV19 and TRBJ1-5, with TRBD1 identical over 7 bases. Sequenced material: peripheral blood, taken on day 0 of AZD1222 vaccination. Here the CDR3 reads CASSTRQGGQPQHF. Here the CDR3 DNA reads TGTGCCAGTAGTACCAGACAGGGCGGTCAGCCCCAGCATTTT.